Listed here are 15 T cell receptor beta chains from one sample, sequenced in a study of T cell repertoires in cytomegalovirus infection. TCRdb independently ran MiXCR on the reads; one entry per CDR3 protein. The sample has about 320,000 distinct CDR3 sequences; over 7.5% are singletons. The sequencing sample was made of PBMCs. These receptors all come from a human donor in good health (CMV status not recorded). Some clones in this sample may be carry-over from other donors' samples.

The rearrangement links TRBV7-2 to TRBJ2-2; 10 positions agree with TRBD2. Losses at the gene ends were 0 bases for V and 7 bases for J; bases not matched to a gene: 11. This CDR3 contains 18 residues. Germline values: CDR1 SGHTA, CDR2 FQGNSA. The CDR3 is CASSLAYRLAGDGGELFF. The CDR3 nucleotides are TGTGCCAGCAGCTTAGCGTATAGGCTAGCGGGGGACGGCGGGGAGCTGTTTTTT.

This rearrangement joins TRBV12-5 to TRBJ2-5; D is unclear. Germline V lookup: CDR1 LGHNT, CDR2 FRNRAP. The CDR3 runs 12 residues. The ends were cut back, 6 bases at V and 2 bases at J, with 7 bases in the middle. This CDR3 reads CASGSPQETQYF. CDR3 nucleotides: TGTGCTAGTGGCTCCCCACAAGAGACCCAGTACTTC.

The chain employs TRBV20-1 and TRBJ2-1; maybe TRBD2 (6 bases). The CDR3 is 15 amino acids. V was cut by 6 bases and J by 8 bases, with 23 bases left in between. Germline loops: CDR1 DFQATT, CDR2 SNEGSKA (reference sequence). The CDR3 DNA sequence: TGCAGTGCCCTACATGCTAGCGCCCAACTCGATGAGCAGTTCTTC. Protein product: CSALHASAQLDEQFF.

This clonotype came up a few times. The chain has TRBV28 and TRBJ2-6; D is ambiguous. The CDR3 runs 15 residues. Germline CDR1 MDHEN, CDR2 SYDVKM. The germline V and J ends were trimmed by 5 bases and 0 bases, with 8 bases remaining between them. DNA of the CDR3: TGTGCCAGCAGTCCCGCAAGCTCTGGGGCCAACGTCCTGACTTTC. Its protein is CASSPASSGANVLTF.

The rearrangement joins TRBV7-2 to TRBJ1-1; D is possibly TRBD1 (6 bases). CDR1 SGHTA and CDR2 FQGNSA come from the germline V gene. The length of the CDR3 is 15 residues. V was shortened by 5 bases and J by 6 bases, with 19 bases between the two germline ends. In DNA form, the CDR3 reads TGTGCCAGCAGCGCGACAGGTTTATCGAGCCCTGAAGCTTTCTTT. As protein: CASSATGLSSPEAFF.

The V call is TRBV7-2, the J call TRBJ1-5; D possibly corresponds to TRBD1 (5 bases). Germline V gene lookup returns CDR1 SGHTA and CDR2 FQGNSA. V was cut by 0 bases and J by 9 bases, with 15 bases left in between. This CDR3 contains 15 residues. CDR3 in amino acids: CASSLAPGLRGPQHF. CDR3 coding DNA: TGTGCCAGCAGCTTAGCCCCGGGGCTGCGGGGGCCCCAGCATTTT.

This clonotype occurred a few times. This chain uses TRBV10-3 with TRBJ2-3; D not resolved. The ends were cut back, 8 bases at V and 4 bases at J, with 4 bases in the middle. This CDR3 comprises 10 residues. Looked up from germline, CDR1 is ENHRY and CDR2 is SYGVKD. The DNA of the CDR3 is TGTGCCATCTATCCAGATACGCAGTATTTT. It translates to CAIYPDTQYF.

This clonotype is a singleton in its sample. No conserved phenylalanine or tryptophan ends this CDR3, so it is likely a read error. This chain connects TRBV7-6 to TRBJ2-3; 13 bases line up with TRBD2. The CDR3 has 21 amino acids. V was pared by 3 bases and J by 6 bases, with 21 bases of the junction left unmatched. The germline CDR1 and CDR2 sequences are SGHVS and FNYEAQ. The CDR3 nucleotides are TGTGCCAGCAGCTTCCCCGCAGAATGGACTAGCGGGGGTTCTACCACTGATACGCAGTATTAT. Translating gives CASSFPAEWTSGGSTTDTQYY.

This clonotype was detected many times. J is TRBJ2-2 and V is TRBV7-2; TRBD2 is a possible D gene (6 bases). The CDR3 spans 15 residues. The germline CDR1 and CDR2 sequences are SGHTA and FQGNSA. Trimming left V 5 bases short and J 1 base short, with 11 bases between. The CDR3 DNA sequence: TGTGCCAGCAGCAGGGGACTCCAGAACACCGGGGAGCTGTTTTTT. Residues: CASSRGLQNTGELFF.

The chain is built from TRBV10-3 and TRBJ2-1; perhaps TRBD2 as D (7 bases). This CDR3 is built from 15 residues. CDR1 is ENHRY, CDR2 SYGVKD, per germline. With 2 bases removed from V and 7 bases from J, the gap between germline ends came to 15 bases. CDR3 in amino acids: CAISEGGGASNEQFF. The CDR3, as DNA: TGTGCCATCAGTGAGGGGGGGGGGGCATCTAATGAGCAGTTCTTC.

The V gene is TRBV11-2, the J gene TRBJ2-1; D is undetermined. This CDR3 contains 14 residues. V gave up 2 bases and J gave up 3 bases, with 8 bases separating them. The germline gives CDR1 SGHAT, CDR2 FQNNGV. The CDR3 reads CASSLLPGYNEQFF. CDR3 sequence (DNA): TGTGCCAGCAGCTTACTCCCCGGCTACAATGAGCAGTTCTTC.

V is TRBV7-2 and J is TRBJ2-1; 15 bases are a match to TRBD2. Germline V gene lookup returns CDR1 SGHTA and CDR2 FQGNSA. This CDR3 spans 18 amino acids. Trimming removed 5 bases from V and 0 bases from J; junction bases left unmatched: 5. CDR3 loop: CASSPQGLAGGSYNEQFF. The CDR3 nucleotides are TGTGCCAGCAGCCCCCAGGGACTAGCGGGGGGCTCCTACAATGAGCAGTTCTTC.

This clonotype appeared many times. The CDR3 protein is CASSLARTRTTNTEAFF. DNA of the CDR3: TGTGCCAGCAGCTTAGCGAGGACACGAACGACGAACACTGAAGCTTTCTTT. The chain has TRBV7-2 and TRBJ1-1, with D perhaps TRBD1 (5 bases). The CDR3 runs 17 residues. Looked up from germline, CDR1 is SGHTA and CDR2 is FQGNSA. The germline V and J ends were trimmed by 0 bases and 1 base, with 15 bases remaining between them.

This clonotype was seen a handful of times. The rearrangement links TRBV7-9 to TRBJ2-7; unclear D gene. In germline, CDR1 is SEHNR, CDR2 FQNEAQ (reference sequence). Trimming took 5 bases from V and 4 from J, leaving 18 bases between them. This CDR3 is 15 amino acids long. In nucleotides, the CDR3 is TGTGCCAGCAGCACCCTAGGTACCTCGAAATACGAGCAGTACTTC. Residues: CASSTLGTSKYEQYF.

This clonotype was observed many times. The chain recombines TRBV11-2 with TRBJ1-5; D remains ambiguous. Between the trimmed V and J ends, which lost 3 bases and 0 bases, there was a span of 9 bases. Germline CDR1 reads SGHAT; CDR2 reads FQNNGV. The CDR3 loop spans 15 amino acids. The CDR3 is CASSLGGHSNQPQHF. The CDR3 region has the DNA TGTGCCAGCAGCTTGGGAGGGCATAGCAATCAGCCCCAGCATTTT.